This record concerns one T cell receptor beta chain sequence. The CDR3 has 15 amino acids. Germline lookup yields CDR1 SGDLS and CDR2 YYNGEE. Trimming at V came to 0 bases and at J to 1 base, leaving 3 bases not matched to a gene. The data originate from a study of blood T cell repertoires in COVID-19. The assay was immunoSEQ multiplex PCR, and TCRdb's table has in-frame clones only and misses some. The sample records 200,000 or so clones, 89% being singletons. Sample: PBMCs or T cells enriched from blood (not recorded which). J is TRBJ1-1 and V is TRBV9; 7 bases agree with TRBD1. This sequence originates from a woman aged 40 to 50 with acute COVID-19. This CDR3 is CASSVVQGGNTEAFF. Here the CDR3 DNA reads TGTGCCAGCAGCGTAGTTCAGGGGGGGAACACTGAAGCTTTCTTT.